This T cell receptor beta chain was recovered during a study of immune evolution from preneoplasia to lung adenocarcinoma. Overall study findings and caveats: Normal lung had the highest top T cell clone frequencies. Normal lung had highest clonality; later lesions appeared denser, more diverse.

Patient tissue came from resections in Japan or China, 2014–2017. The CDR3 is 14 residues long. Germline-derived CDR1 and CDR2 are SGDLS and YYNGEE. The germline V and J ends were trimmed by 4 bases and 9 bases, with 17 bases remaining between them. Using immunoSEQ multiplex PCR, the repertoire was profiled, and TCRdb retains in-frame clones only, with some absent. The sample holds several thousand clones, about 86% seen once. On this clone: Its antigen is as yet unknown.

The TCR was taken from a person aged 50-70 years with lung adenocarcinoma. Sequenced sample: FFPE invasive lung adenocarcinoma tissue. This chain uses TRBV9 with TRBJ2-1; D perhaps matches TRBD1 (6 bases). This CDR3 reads CASSPRVSQGEQFF. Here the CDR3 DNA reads TGTGCCAGCAGCCCGCGGGTTTCACAGGGTGAGCAGTTCTTC.